The clone carrying this T cell receptor beta chain was observed a single time. This CDR3 is also generated by other DNA sequences in the sample. The V and J ends lost 0 bases and 7 bases respectively, with 4 bases between them. CDR1 and CDR2 (germline): SGHDT, YYEEEE. CDR3 size: 12 residues. The sample originates from a study of shared clonotypes between healthy human individuals. The method was immunoSEQ multiplex PCR; TCRdb's version includes in-frame clones alone and lacks a portion of them. The data contain around 1.6 million clones, 95% to 99% of them singletons. The V and J genes are TRBV5-6 and TRBJ2-2, with D unclear. Sample: naive CD4+ T cells sorted from blood. Subset here: CD45RA+ positively selected. The sequence derives from a man aged 25 to 40 in good health. The CDR3 sequence: CASSLVIGELFF. DNA for the CDR3: TGTGCCAGCAGCTTGGTAATCGGGGAGCTGTTTTTT.